Below, one T cell receptor beta chain is given with its context. This specimen comes from a study of blood T cell repertoires in COVID-19. Germline V lookup: CDR1 MNHEY, CDR2 SVGAGI. CDR3 size: 14 residues. V lost 6 bases, J lost 11 bases, and 12 bases stayed unmatched. Only in-frame clones appear in the TCRdb table, and some are missing; sequencing was by immunoSEQ multiplex PCR. This sample has 200,000 to 250,000 clones; roughly four fifths occur once, and the top ten carry 4% to 4.5%. This receptor was taken from a man in his forties or fifties with acute or convalescent COVID-19. The chain carries TRBV6-5 and TRBJ1-5; 8 bases agree with TRBD1. Specimen: peripheral blood. The CDR3 nucleotides are TGTGCCAGCAGGCTTACAGGGGGGCATCGGTCCCAGCATTTT. Protein product: CASRLTGGHRSQHF.